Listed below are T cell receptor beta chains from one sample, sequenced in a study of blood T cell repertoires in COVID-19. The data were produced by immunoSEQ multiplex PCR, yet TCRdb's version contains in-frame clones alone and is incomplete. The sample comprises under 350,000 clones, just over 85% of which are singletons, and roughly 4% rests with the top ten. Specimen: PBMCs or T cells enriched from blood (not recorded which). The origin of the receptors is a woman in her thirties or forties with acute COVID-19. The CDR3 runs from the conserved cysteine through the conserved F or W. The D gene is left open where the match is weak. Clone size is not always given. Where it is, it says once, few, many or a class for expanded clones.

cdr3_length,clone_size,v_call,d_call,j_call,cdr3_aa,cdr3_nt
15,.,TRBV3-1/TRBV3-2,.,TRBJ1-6,CASSQGGRGNSPLHF,TGTGCCAGCAGCCAAGGAGGGAGGGGTAATTCACCCCTCCACTTT
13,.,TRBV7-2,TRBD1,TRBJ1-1,CASSLDRGAEAFF,TGTGCCAGCAGCTTGGACAGGGGGGCTGAAGCTTTCTTT
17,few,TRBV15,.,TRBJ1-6,CATSRDPGNSYNSPLHF,TGTGCCACCAGCAGAGATCCAGGGAACTCCTATAATTCACCCCTCCACTTT
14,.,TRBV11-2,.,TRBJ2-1,CASSLLAAYNEQFF,TGTGCCAGCAGCTTATTAGCAGCCTACAATGAGCAGTTCTTC
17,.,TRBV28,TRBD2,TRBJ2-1,CASRGTSGLSSYNEQFF,TGTGCCAGCAGGGGGACTAGCGGGCTGAGCTCCTACAATGAGCAGTTCTTC
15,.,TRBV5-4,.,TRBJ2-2,CASSLSTGLTGELFF,TGTGCCAGCAGCTTGAGTACAGGTCTCACCGGGGAGCTGTTTTTT
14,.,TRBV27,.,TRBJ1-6,CASSPTSDGLSLHF,TGTGCCAGCAGTCCGACCTCAGACGGACTGTCCCTCCACTTT
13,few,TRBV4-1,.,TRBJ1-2,CASSLRDSYGYTF,TGCGCCAGCAGCCTCAGGGATTCCTATGGCTACACCTTC
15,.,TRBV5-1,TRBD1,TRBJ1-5,CASSLGQGGNQPQHF,TGCGCCAGCAGCCTCGGACAGGGTGGCAATCAGCCCCAGCATTTT
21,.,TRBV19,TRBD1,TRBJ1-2,CASSIDLRRRDRRRLNYGYTF,TGTGCCAGTAGTATTGATCTCCGCCGGAGGGACAGGCGACGCCTGAACTATGGCTACACCTTC